This TCR beta chain originates from a study of tumor-infiltrating lymphocytes in primary liver carcinoma. Study overall: Spanning 30 to 69 years of age, the patients were men and women.

Overall study results and limits: A significantly higher top-250-clone fraction was found in tumors than in blood (p = 0.039).

Concerning this clonotype itself: Its antigen is still unknown. The junction departs from germline at one end; a sequencing error may be responsible.

A primer matching the constant region was used to make TCR beta cDNA from about 500 ng of total RNA. Generation of the TCR beta libraries relied on three nested multiplex PCR rounds using slightly modified ARM-PCR. TRBV1-TRBV30 forward and Cbeta reverse primers drove the first two roughly 9-cycle rounds. TCRdb passed the multiplex PCR reads through MiXCR, listing each CDR3 protein once. The top ten hold about 25% of the sample, which has around 79,000 distinct CDR3 sequences, 69% seen once. The germline V gene has CDR1 MNHNS and CDR2 SASEGT. This CDR3 comprises 17 residues. Bulk tissue was left unsorted, and RNA and DNA were co-extracted from 20-30 mg of it.

The sample comprised tumor-adjacent normal liver tissue. This TCR derives from a middle-aged man with primary liver carcinoma and hepatitis B virus infection. The chain carries TRBV6-1 and TRBJ1-1; a possible D gene is TRBD1 (5 bases). The CDR3 DNA sequence: TGTGCCAGCAGGAGAGAGTGGGGCAGCACTACAAACACTGAAGCTCTCTTT. Its protein product is CASRREWGSTTNTEALF.